This T cell receptor beta chain was recovered during a study of cytotoxic CD8 clonotypes in ibrutinib-treated CLL. Study information: Patients attained about 25 partial and 2 complete responses; at median roughly 73 months, 14 remained remitted while approximately 12 progressed.

Profiled with immunoSEQ multiplex PCR; TCRdb holds only in-frame clones, not every one. The data show approximately 130,000 clones, around four fifths seen once. With V trimmed by 4 bases and J by 4 bases, 12 bases remained unmatched. The CDR3 loop spans 16 amino acids. Germline CDR1 is SGHTA and CDR2 is FQGNSA. The chain combines TRBV7-2 with TRBJ2-5; 7 nucleotides match TRBD1. The sequence was collected from a human donor with chronic lymphocytic leukemia. Material: PBMCs, obtained after 24 months of ibrutinib treatment. The CDR3: CASSSTRATGRETQYF. The CDR3 DNA sequence: TGTGCCAGCAGCTCCACCCGAGCGACAGGGAGAGAGACCCAGTACTTC.